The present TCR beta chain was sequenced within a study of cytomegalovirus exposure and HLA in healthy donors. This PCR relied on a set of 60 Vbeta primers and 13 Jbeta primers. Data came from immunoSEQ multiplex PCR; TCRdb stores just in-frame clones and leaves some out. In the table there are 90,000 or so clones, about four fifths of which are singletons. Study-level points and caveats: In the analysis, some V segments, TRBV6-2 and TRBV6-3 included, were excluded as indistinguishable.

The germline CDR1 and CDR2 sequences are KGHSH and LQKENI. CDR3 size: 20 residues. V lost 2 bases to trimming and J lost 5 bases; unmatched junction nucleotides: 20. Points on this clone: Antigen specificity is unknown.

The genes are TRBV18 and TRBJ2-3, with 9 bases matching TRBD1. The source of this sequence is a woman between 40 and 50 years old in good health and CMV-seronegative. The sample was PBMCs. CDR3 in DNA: TGTGCCAGCTCACCATCGTTGTTCCAAAGAGGACAGGGGCACGAAGATACGCAGTATTTT. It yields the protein CASSPSLFQRGQGHEDTQYF.